This TCR beta chain was found in a study of T cell responses to AZD1222 COVID-19 vaccine. Turning to the study itself: Samples with a second dose at about 4 or about 12 weeks were pooled together.

The repertoire was sequenced with immunoSEQ multiplex PCR; TCRdb's copy has only in-frame clones and lacks some. The data contain about 78,000 clones, 70% to 85% of them seen just once; the ten biggest clones take up about 3%. The ends were cut back, 5 bases at V and 2 bases at J, with 15 bases in the middle. Germline CDR1 GTSNPN, CDR2 SVGIG (reference sequence). CDR3 length equals 14 residues. The V gene is TRBV30, the J gene TRBJ1-2; tentatively, D is TRBD1 (6 bases). Sequenced here: peripheral blood, sampled on day 0 of AZD1222 vaccination. This receptor was identified in an adult in good health. CDR3: CAWVGGRVNYGYTF. CDR3 sequence (DNA): TGTGCCTGGGTGGGGGGCAGAGTAAACTATGGCTACACCTTC. Full variable domain (rest looked up from reference TRBV30 and TRBJ1-2): SQTIHQWPATLVQPVGSPLSLECTVEGTSNPNLYWYRQAAGRGLQLLFYSVGIGQISSEVPQNLSASRPQDRQFILSSKKLLLSDSGFYLCAWVGGRVNYGYTFGSGTRLTVV.